The 27 T cell receptor beta chains given below trace back to one sample, sequenced in a study of control samples from healthy donors and cancer patients. Sequencing was performed with immunoSEQ multiplex PCR; in TCRdb, only in-frame clones are kept and a portion is missing. The sample includes about 51,000 clones, more than 70% seen only once; the top ten take 1.6%. Sequencing was done on a sample of PBMCs. Source of these receptors: a man aged 40-49 years with colorectal cancer.

This chain uses TRBV6-7 with TRBJ2-7; TRBD2 matches at 7 bases. TRBV6-7 is an open reading frame whose function is uncertain. After removal of 5 bases from V and 2 bases from J, the junction contained 3 bases not matched to a gene. CDR3 size: 13 residues. CDR3 in amino acids: CASSRTRTYEQYF. CDR3 nucleotides: TGTGCCAGCAGTCGGACTAGAACCTACGAGCAGTACTTC.

The chain is built from TRBV5-1 and TRBJ1-5; D is unclear. Trimming left V 4 bases short and J 6 bases short, with 8 bases between. CDR3 size: 12 residues. CDR1 SGHRS and CDR2 YFSETQ come from the germline V gene. Written as DNA, the CDR3 is TGCGCCAGCAGCCCCGACGGTCAGCCCCAGCATTTT. It specifies CASSPDGQPQHF.

The chain combines TRBV6-5 with TRBJ2-7; D is perhaps TRBD1 (5 bases). The V gene's germline CDR1 is MNHEY and CDR2 SVGAGI. Trimming took off 5 bases at V and 2 bases at J, with 13 bases between the two ends. The CDR3 loop spans 14 amino acids. The CDR3 loop reads CASSPLAGTYEQYF. In DNA, the CDR3 is TGTGCCAGCAGTCCCTTGGCAGGGACCTACGAGCAGTACTTC.

The V gene is TRBV6-2 or TRBV6-3, the J gene TRBJ2-1, with 11 bases lining up with TRBD1. Germline V gene lookup returns CDR1 MNHEY and CDR2 SVGEGT. The CDR3 consists of 17 residues. Losses at the gene ends were 4 bases for V and 2 bases for J; bases not matched to a gene: 7. CDR3 sequence (DNA): TGTGCCAGCAGTTGGGTCCCGGGACAGGGGGCCTACAATGAGCAGTTCTTC. Translating gives CASSWVPGQGAYNEQFF.

A remark on this clone: This specimen includes other DNA sequences encoding the same CDR3. V usage is TRBV28 and J usage is TRBJ2-1; D uncertain. Trimming left V 8 bases short and J 4 bases short, with 9 bases between. The CDR3 length is 12 residues. Germline V gene lookup returns CDR1 MDHEN and CDR2 SYDVKM. The CDR3 is CASRTVYNEQFF. For the CDR3, the DNA is TGTGCCAGCCGGACGGTTTACAATGAGCAGTTCTTC.

The J gene is TRBJ1-2, the V gene TRBV6-4; D ambiguous. This CDR3 has 16 residues. Germline V lookup: CDR1 MRHNA, CDR2 SNTAGT. V gave up 0 bases and J gave up 6 bases, with 17 bases separating them. CDR3 sequence: CASSDSVSEWENGYTF. The DNA of the CDR3 is TGTGCCAGCAGTGACTCGGTGTCAGAGTGGGAGAATGGCTACACCTTC.

The V call is TRBV6-5, the J call TRBJ2-6; no clear D gene. The CDR3 consists of 15 residues. CDR1 MNHEY and CDR2 SVGAGI come from the germline V gene. The V end was cut by 8 bases, the J end by 2 bases, with 13 bases between. CDR3 amino acids: CASSLRETGANVLTF. Here the CDR3 DNA reads TGTGCCAGCTCCCTTCGTGAAACTGGGGCCAACGTCCTGACTTTC.

This rearrangement joins TRBV4-3 to TRBJ2-2, with D uncertain. Germline values: CDR1 LGHNA, CDR2 YSLEER. Trimming removed 0 bases from V and 6 bases from J, with 5 bases in between. This CDR3 has 13 residues. This CDR3 is CASSQDWSGELFF. The CDR3 bases are TGCGCCAGCAGCCAAGATTGGTCCGGGGAGCTGTTTTTT.

The V gene is TRBV12-5, the J gene TRBJ1-1, with D hard to call. The CDR3 covers 13 residues. The germline V and J ends were trimmed by 6 bases and 0 bases, with 8 bases remaining between them. The V gene's germline CDR1 is LGHNT and CDR2 FRNRAP. The CDR3 nucleotides are TGTGCTAGTGGCACCTGGATGAACACTGAAGCTTTCTTT. It translates to CASGTWMNTEAFF.

This chain uses TRBV10-3 with TRBJ2-7, with a tentative D call TRBD1 (6 bases). Germline assignment: CDR1 ENHRY and CDR2 SYGVKD. V was clipped by 11 bases and J by 5 bases, with 13 bases between them. The CDR3 is 11 residues long. The CDR3 region has the DNA TGTGCCGGGGGCTCCTCACACGAGCAGTACTTC. Its protein product is CAGGSSHEQYF.

This chain joins TRBV29-1 and TRBJ1-2, with a possible D match to TRBD1 (5 bases). Per germline, CDR1 SQVTM and CDR2 ANQGSEA. The CDR3 is 14 amino acids. Deletions cut 3 bases from V and 4 bases from J, with 15 bases between. DNA of the CDR3: TGCAGCGTTGATGGGCAGGGCCTCAGCTATGGCTACACCTTC. Translated: CSVDGQGLSYGYTF.

The V gene is TRBV6-2 or TRBV6-3, the J gene TRBJ2-1; unclear D gene. V was cut by 2 bases and J by 8 bases, with 13 bases left in between. The CDR3 runs 14 residues. Per the germline V gene, CDR1 is MNHEY and CDR2 is SVGEGT. CDR3 in DNA: TGTGCCAGCAGTTACAAAGTCGCTTGGGATGAGCAGTTCTTC. This gives the protein CASSYKVAWDEQFF.

This sequence joins TRBV28 and TRBJ2-7, with 7 bases lining up with TRBD1. The CDR3 sequence is 15 residues long. Germline CDR1 and CDR2: MDHEN and SYDVKM. Trimming removed 6 bases from V and 4 bases from J; junction bases left unmatched: 12. The CDR3 nucleotides read TGTGCCAGCAGACCTCACACAGGGACAGTTTACGAGCAGTACTTC. Its translation is CASRPHTGTVYEQYF.

V and J are TRBV5-4 and TRBJ1-1; tentatively, D is TRBD1 (5 bases). The length of the CDR3 is 16 residues. Trimming stripped 4 bases from V and 1 base from J, with 17 bases between. Germline CDR1 is SGHNT and CDR2 is YYREEE (reference sequence). The CDR3 loop is CASSPGGVARNTEAFF. CDR3 DNA sequence: TGTGCCAGCAGCCCGGGGGGGGTGGCGCGGAACACTGAAGCTTTCTTT.

The table lists this clone with a count of one. The chain carries TRBV9 and TRBJ2-1, with 9 bases fitting TRBD2. Trimming at V came to 4 bases and at J to 5 bases, leaving 10 bases not matched to a gene. The CDR3 is 16 amino acids. Per the germline V gene, CDR1 is SGDLS and CDR2 is YYNGEE. CDR3 sequence reads: CASSFYLAGKHNEQFF. The CDR3 DNA is TGTGCCAGCAGCTTTTACCTAGCGGGGAAGCACAATGAGCAGTTCTTC.

The rearrangement joins TRBV11-2 to TRBJ2-3; 12 positions match TRBD2. Germline values: CDR1 SGHAT, CDR2 FQNNGV. With V trimmed by 4 bases and J by 5 bases, 4 bases remained unmatched. The CDR3 extends over 15 amino acids. The CDR3 DNA reads as TGTGCCAGCAGCTGGCCACTAGCGGGAGGAGATACGCAGTATTTT. It is translated as CASSWPLAGGDTQYF.

The V and J genes are TRBV27 and TRBJ2-7; D is undetermined. Germline V lookup: CDR1 MNHEY, CDR2 SMNVEV (reference sequence). The CDR3 runs to 15 residues. Trimming cost V 4 bases and J 3 bases, with 16 bases left between them. This chain's CDR3 is CASSSLSLYLYEQYF. In DNA, the CDR3 is TGTGCCAGCAGTTCTTTATCTCTATACCTCTACGAGCAGTACTTC.

The chain combines TRBV19 with TRBJ1-1; D perhaps matches TRBD1 (6 bases). This CDR3 is built from 16 residues. Trimming pared 2 bases from V and 1 base from J, leaving 14 bases between. CDR1 and CDR2 from the germline V gene are LNHDA and SQIVND (reference sequence). In DNA form, the CDR3 reads TGTGCCAGTAGTATATACAGGGTGAGCGCGAACACTGAAGCTTTCTTT. Translating gives CASSIYRVSANTEAFF.

This chain joins TRBV5-5 and TRBJ2-1, with TRBD1 as a possible D gene (6 bases). CDR1 is SGHKS, CDR2 YYEKEE, per germline (reference sequence). The CDR3 runs to 14 residues. V was shortened by 4 bases and J by 4 bases, with 12 bases between the two germline ends. CDR3: CASSELQGYNEQFF. CDR3 nucleotides: TGTGCCAGCAGCGAACTACAGGGTTACAATGAGCAGTTCTTC.

The chain has TRBV30 and TRBJ1-3, with D possibly matching TRBD1 (5 bases). CDR1 is GTSNPN and CDR2 is SVGIG in the germline V gene (reference sequence). Trimming shortened V by 0 bases and J by 2 bases, and 11 bases separated the two germline ends. This CDR3 comprises 15 residues. CDR3 in amino acids: CAWSVGTVTGNTIYF. In DNA form, the CDR3 reads TGTGCCTGGAGTGTCGGGACCGTGACTGGAAACACCATATATTTT.

The chain recombines TRBV12-3 or TRBV12-4 with TRBJ2-5; unclear D gene. Trimming removed 2 bases from V and 5 bases from J, with 3 bases in between. The CDR3 spans 11 residues. The CDR3 region has the DNA TGTGCCAGCAGTTTAATGGAGACCCAGTACTTC. As protein: CASSLMETQYF.

This rearrangement joins TRBV11-2 to TRBJ2-2; D remains ambiguous. The V end lost 5 bases, the J end lost 6 bases, and 10 bases lay between the germline ends. Germline CDR1 reads SGHAT; CDR2 reads FQNNGV. This CDR3 has 13 residues. The chain's CDR3 is CASSVDSPGELFF. As DNA, the CDR3 is TGTGCCAGCAGCGTCGATAGTCCCGGGGAGCTGTTTTTT.

This clone was detected only a few times. This chain uses TRBV19 with TRBJ1-5; 7 nucleotides match TRBD1. The CDR3 has 14 amino acids. Trimming removed 4 bases from V and 2 bases from J; junction bases left unmatched: 2. Germline loops: CDR1 LNHDA, CDR2 SQIVND (reference sequence). In nucleotides, the CDR3 is TGTGCCAGTAGTACCACAGGGGGCAATCAGCCCCAGCATTTT. Amino acid sequence: CASSTTGGNQPQHF.

The chain couples TRBV3-1 (or the pseudogene TRBV3-2) to TRBJ2-1; the D call may be TRBD1 or TRBD2 (5 bases each). The length of the CDR3 is 15 residues. Trimming removed 0 bases at V and 3 bases at J, with 9 bases between. Germline assignment: CDR1 LGHDT and CDR2 YNNKEL (reference sequence). In nucleotides, the CDR3 is TGTGCCAGCAGCCAAGATGGGACGGTCTACAATGAGCAGTTCTTC. As protein: CASSQDGTVYNEQFF.

V and J are TRBV9 and TRBJ2-1, with TRBD1 matching 10 bases. Germline CDR1 is SGDLS and CDR2 is YYNGEE. The CDR3 has 15 residues. With V trimmed by 3 bases and J by 8 bases, 8 bases remained unmatched. The CDR3 nucleotides read TGTGCCAGCAGCGCGCCGGGACAGGGGATCTATGAGCAGTTCTTC. The encoded protein is CASSAPGQGIYEQFF.

This chain links TRBV4-1 with TRBJ1-5, with D possibly being TRBD1 (6 bases). The CDR3 has 17 residues. Germline V gene data show CDR1 as MGHRA and CDR2 as YSYEKL. Trimming removed 4 bases from V and 5 bases from J, with 21 bases in between. CDR3 DNA sequence: TGCGCCAGCAGCCGGTATTCAGGGGCCGCGTCTGATCAGCCCCAGCATTTT. Translating it yields CASSRYSGAASDQPQHF.

The chain employs TRBV4-1 and TRBJ1-1; D gene uncertain. From germline, CDR1 is MGHRA and CDR2 YSYEKL. This CDR3 region has 15 residues. Trimming took 3 bases from V and 4 from J, leaving 15 bases between them. The CDR3 here is CASSQITGEGTEAFF. For the CDR3, the DNA is TGCGCCAGCAGCCAGATTACTGGGGAAGGCACTGAAGCTTTCTTT.